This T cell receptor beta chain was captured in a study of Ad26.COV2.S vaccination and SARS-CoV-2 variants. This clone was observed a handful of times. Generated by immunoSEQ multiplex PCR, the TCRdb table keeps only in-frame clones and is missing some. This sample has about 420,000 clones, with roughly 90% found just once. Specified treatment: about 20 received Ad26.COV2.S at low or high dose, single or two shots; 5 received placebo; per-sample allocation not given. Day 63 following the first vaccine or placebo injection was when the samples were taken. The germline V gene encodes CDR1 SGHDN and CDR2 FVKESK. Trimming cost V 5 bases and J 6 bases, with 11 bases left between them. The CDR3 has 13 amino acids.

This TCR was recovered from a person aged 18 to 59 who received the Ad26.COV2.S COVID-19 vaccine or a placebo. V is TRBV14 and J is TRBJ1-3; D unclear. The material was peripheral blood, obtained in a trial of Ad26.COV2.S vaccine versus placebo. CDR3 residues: CASSSQWENTIYF. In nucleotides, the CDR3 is TGTGCCAGCAGCTCCCAGTGGGAAAACACCATATATTTT.